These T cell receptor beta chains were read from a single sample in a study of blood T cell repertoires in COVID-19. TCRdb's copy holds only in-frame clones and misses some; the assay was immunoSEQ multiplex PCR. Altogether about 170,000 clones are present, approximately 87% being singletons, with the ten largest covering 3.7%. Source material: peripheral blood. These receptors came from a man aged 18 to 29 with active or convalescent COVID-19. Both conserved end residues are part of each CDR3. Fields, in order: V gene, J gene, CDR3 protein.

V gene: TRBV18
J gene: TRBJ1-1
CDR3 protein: CASSPPSQNTEAFF

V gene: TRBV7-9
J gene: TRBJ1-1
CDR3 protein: CASSPLDSENTEAFF

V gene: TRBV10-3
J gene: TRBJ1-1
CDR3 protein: CAISEASGGTEAFF

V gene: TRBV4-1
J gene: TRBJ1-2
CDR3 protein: CASSQEFGGQGDYGYTF

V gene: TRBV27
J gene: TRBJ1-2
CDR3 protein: CASRATGPTGYTF

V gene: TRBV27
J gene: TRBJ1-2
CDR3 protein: CASSLGGREGYGYTF

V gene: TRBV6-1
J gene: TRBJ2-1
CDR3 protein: CASSEVGRYNEQFF

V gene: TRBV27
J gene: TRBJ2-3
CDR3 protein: CASSLAAGTDTQYF

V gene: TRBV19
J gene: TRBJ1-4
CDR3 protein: CASSLTRTGNEKLFF

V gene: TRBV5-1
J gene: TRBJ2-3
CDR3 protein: CASSLDGGTTDTQYF

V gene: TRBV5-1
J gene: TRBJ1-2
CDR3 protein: CASSLEAGGNGYTF

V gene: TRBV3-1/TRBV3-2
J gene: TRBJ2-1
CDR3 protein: CASSQEASYSNEQFF

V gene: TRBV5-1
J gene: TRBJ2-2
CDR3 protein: CASSHSGTGELFF

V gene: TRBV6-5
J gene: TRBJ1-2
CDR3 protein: CASSSTIHLRGAGYTF

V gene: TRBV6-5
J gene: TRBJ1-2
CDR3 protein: CASSYRDRAPGYTF

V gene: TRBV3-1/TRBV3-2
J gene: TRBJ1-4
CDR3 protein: CASSLRSTNEKLFF

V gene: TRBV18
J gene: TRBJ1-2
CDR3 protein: CASSPLRDRGSYGYTF

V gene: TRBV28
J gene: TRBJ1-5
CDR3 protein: CASRVDIQPQHF

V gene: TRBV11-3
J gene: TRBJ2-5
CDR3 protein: CASSVREWYQETQYF

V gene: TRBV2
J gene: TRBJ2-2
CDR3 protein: CAGGRRPGELFF

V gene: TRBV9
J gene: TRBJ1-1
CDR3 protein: CASSVGAGLDGAFF

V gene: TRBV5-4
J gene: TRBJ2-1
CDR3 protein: CASSGAGVAYNEQFF

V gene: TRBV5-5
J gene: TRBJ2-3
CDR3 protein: CASSPRTDTQYF

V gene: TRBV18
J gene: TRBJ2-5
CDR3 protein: CASSPSGVQETQYF

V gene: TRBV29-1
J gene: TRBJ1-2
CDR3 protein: CSVEPDRSYGYTF

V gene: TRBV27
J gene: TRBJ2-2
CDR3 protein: CASSLTGSTGELFF

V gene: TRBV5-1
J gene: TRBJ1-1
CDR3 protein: CASSLGQVGTEAFF

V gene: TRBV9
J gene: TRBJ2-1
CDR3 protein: CASSDLGLAAYNEQFF

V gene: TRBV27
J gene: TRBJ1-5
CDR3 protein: CASSYQTNQPQHF

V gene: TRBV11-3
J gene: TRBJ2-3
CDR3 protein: CASSLVTDTQYF

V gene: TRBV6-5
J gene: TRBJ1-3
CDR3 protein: CASSYYGRNPGNTIYF

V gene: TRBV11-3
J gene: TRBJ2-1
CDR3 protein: CASSLHSGSGNEQFF

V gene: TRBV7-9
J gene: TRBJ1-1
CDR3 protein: CASRDTRGNTEAFF

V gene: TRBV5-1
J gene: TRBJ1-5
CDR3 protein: CASSLGTGNQPQHF

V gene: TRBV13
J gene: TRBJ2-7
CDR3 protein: CASSLESSVSYEQYF

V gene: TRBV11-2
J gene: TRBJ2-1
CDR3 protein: CASSLSGGSYNEQFF

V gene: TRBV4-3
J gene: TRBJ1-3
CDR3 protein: CASSQVASSGNTIYF

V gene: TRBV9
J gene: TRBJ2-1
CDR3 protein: CASSDLRLGSLSYNEQFF

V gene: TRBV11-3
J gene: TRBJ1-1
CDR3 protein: CASSLMTGDEAFF

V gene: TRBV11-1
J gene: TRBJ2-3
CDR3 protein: CASSSPRTGETDTQYF

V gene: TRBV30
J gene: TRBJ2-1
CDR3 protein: CAWSKGDSFADEQFF

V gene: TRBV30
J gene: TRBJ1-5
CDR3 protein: CAWSDRGLGQPQHF

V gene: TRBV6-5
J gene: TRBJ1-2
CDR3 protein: CASSYSDRDYGYTF

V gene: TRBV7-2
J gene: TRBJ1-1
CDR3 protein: CASSPDRVEAFF

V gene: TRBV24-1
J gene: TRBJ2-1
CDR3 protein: CATSDQGLAGGYNEQFF

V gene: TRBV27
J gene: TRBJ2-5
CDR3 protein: CASSFPGLALETQYF

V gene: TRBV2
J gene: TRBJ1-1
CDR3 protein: CASRRRDNNPEAFF

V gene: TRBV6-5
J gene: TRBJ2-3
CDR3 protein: CASSYSGTSKDTQYF

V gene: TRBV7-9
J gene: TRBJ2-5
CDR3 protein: CASSLRGQQETQYF

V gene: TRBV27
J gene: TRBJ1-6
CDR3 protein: CASSLDSVNSPLHF

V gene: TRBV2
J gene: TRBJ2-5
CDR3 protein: CASSGTSGGPQETQYF

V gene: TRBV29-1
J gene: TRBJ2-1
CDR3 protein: CSVDGGGTYNEQFF

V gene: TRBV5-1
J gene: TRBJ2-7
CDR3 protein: CASSLLSYEQYF

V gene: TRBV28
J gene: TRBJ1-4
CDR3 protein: CASSSTGEGKLFF